This TCR beta chain was retrieved from a study of blood T cell repertoires in COVID-19 (dated by TCRdb to between 2020 and 2021). As for the study more broadly: Samples covering the acute and convalescent phases of COVID-19 were provided by collaborators in the United States, Italy and Spain. The material from the prospective study consisted of cDNA or gDNA derived from T cells, B-cell-depleted T cells, or PBMCs. Deeply sampled blood TCRbeta repertoires from subjects exposed to, actively infected with, or recovered from COVID-19 were included in the dataset. The repertoires were released in a freely available public database meant as a resource for research on the immune response to SARS-CoV-2. The samples were drawn from the first 160 participants of the ongoing ImmuneRACE study and from 1,254 subjects provided by 6 global collaborators. Nearly every sample came with metadata listing a de-identified subject ID, COVID-19 status, age in years and sex. Where available, HLA class I and class II types were obtained from metadata supplied by the sample provider rather than from assay-based typing. What the authors observed across the whole study: How much clinical and demographic metadata was included differed by source and by participant, and the metadata was provided uncurated.

Participants in the prospective study were enrolled through a virtual design, were aged roughly 18 to 100 years, and lived in approximately 25 United States geographic areas. To assign participants to cohorts, the prospective study relied on clinical history that participants themselves reported in a screening survey and a study questionnaire. For ImmuneRACE Cohort 3, a participant was defined as recovered based on two consecutive negative NP/OP PCR tests, clearance by a healthcare professional, or resolution of symptoms. Each participant in the prospective study had whole blood, serum and a nasopharyngeal or oropharyngeal swab collected by mobile phlebotomists. Additional blood draws and questionnaires over an approximately 2-month period could optionally be provided by prospective study participants. Prospective study blood samples were shipped either frozen or at room temperature before DNA extraction.

TCRbeta CDR3 regions were amplified from genomic DNA by means of the immunoSEQ Assay, a bias-controlled multiplex PCR. The paper's processing steps were these. Within the assay, amplification of reference gene primers was used to estimate how many nucleated cells each sample contained. To quantify the absolute abundance of each unique TCRbeta CDR3 rearrangement, sequence reads were collapsed and filtered. For each sample, productive Simpson clonality was calculated by taking the square root of Simpson's diversity index across productive rearrangements. This immuneACCESS table, as held by TCRdb, lists in-frame sequences with V and J called but not all clones. Of the missing ones, under half trace to an unresolved V gene in checked studies; the others have no known cause. V, J and clone size reflect that table, while D and trimming were determined from the DNA. For this sample there are hundreds of thousands of clones; 80% to 90% appear just once. Jointly, the top ten make up around 2% of the sample.

On this clone: Its binding antigen is unknown. Per-base quality was not reported, and no clone a single base away is much larger than it.

In the germline V gene, CDR1 corresponds to SGHDT and CDR2 to YYEEEE. Ends trimmed: V by 4 bases, J by 8 bases; bases unmatched to a gene: 3. Counted from cysteine to phenylalanine, this CDR3 has 15 amino acids. The CDR3 DNA has 45 bases and is translated from base 1. The rearrangement combines TRBV5-6 with TRBJ2-1, and 16 bases in between align with TRBD2. The origin of this receptor is a woman under 30 who had recovered from COVID-19. The sequencing input was PBMCs or T cells enriched from blood (not recorded which). The CDR3 region reads CASSPGTSGGDEQFF. DNA sequence: TGTGCCAGCAGCCCTGGGACTAGCGGGGGGGATGAGCAGTTCTTC. Joined to the reference TRBV5-6 and TRBJ2-1 proteins, this CDR3 gives the full variable domain: DAGVTQSPTHLIKTRGQQVTLRCSPKSGHDTVSWYQQALGQGPQFIFQYYEEEERQRGNFPDRFSGHQFPNYSSELNVNALLLGDSALYLCASSPGTSGGDEQFFGPGTRLTVL.